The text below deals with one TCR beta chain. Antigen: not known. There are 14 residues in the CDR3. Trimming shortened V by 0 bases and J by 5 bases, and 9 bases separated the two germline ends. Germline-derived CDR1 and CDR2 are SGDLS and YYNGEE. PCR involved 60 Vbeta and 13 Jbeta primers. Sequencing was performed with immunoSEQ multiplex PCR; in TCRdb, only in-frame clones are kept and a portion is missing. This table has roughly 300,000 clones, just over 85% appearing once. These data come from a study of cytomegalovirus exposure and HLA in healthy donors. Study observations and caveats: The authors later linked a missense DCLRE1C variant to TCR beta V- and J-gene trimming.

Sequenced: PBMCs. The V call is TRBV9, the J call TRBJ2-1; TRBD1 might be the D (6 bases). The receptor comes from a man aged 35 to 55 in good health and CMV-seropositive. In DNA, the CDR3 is TGTGCCAGCAGCGTAGCAGGGGCTAACAATGAGCAGTTCTTC. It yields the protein CASSVAGANNEQFF.